This T cell receptor beta chain derives from a study of blood T cell repertoires in COVID-19. Study-level background: Samples taken during acute and convalescent COVID-19 were collected in the United States, Italy and Spain.

How the authors handled the data: Reference gene primers were amplified, and this amplification served to estimate nucleated cell counts. Repertoires were generated with immunoSEQ multiplex PCR, while TCRdb's copy carries only in-frame clones and drops some. D and trimming were read from the DNA, whereas the V and J calls and clone size are those reported in that table. The repertoire holds some 300,000 clones, about nine tenths seen once, with approximately 7.2% in the top ten. The germline gives CDR1 MNHEY, CDR2 SMNVEV (reference sequence). This CDR3 is built from 16 residues. The junction had 10 bases not matched to a gene; V was cut back by 5 bases and J by 7 bases.

Material: peripheral blood. The chain couples TRBV27 to TRBJ2-1; 11 nucleotides agree with TRBD2. The receptor was isolated from a woman in her thirties who had recovered from COVID-19. The CDR3 nucleotides are TGTGCCAGCAGTGAATTCTTTAGCGGGGGGGCGAATGAGCAGTTCTTC. As protein: CASSEFFSGGANEQFF.